This T cell receptor beta chain was documented in a study of cytomegalovirus exposure and HLA in healthy donors. Germline V gene lookup returns CDR1 MNHEY and CDR2 SMNVEV (reference sequence). The CDR3 length is 14 residues. The J segment lost 2 bases and the V segment lost 5 bases, leaving 5 bases of the junction unmatched. PCR primers comprised 60 Vbeta and 13 Jbeta primers. The repertoire was sequenced with immunoSEQ multiplex PCR; TCRdb's copy has only in-frame clones and lacks some. The repertoire holds about 200,000 clones, with roughly 80% as singletons. The origin of this receptor is a girl between 10 and 17 years old in good health and CMV-seronegative. The chain joins TRBV27 to TRBJ2-7; TRBD1 aligns across 8 bases. The material sequenced was PBMCs. This CDR3 is CASSGQGSAYEQYF. In nucleotides, the CDR3 is TGTGCCAGCAGTGGACAGGGTTCAGCCTACGAGCAGTACTTC.